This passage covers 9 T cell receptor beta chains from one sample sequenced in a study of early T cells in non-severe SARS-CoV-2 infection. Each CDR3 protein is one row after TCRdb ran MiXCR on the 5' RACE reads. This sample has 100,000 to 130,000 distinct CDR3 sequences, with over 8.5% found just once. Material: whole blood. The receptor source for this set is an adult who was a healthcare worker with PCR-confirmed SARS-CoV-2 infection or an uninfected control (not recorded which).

CDR3 sequence reads: CASTLTGADIEQYF. The CDR3 DNA reads as TGTGCCAGCACCCTGACAGGGGCGGATATAGAGCAGTACTTC. V usage is TRBV7-9 and J usage is TRBJ2-7; TRBD1 matches at 8 bases. Trimming took 7 bases from V and 7 from J; bases not matched to a gene: 12. Per germline, CDR1 SEHNR and CDR2 FQNEAQ (reference sequence). CDR3 length: 14 amino acids.

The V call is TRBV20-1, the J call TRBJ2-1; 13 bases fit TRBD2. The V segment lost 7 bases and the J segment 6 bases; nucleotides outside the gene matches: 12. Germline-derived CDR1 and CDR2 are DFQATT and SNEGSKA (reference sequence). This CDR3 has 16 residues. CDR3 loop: CSGPVQGLAGTNEQFF. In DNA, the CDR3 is TGCAGTGGACCGGTGCAGGGACTAGCGGGAACCAATGAGCAGTTCTTC.

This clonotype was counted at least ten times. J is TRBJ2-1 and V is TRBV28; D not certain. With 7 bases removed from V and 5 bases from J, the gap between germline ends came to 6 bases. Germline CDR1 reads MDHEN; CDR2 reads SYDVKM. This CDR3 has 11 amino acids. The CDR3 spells CASITHNEQFF. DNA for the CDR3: TGTGCCAGCATCACCCACAATGAGCAGTTCTTC.

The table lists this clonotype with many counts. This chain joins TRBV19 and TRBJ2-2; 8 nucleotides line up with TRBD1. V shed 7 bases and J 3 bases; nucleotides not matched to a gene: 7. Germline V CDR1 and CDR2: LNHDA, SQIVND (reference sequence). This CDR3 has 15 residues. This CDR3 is CASKTGERDTGELFF. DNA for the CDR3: TGTGCCAGTAAGACAGGGGAGCGGGACACCGGGGAGCTGTTTTTT. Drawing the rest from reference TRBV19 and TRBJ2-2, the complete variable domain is DGGITQSPKYLFRKEGQNVTLSCEQNLNHDAMYWYRQDPGQGLRLIYYSQIVNDFQKGDIAEGYSVSREKKESFPLTVTSAQKNPTAFYLCASKTGERDTGELFFGEGSRLTVL.

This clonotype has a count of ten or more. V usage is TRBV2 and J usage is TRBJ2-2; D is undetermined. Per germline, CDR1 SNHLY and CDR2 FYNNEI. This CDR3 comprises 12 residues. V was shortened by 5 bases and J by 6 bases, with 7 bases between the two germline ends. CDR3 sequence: CASSIEPGELFF. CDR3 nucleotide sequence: TGTGCCAGCAGTATCGAGCCCGGGGAGCTGTTTTTT.

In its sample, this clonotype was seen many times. CDR3: CASSFSGQGNNSPLHF. The DNA for the CDR3 is TGTGCCAGCAGTTTTTCCGGACAGGGTAACAATTCACCCCTCCACTTT. The rearrangement links TRBV28 to TRBJ1-6; 8 bases line up with TRBD1. V lost 3 bases to trimming and J lost 7 bases; unmatched junction nucleotides: 8. The CDR3 spans 16 residues. Germline V lookup: CDR1 MDHEN, CDR2 SYDVKM.

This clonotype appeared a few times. This CDR3 reads CASSLRRQGEQYF. The CDR3 region has the DNA TGCGCCAGCAGCTTGCGCCGACAGGGCGAGCAGTACTTC. This chain uses TRBV5-1 with TRBJ2-7, with 7 bases lining up with TRBD1. The V gene's germline CDR1 is SGHRS and CDR2 YFSETQ. After removal of 1 base from V and 6 bases from J, the junction contained 4 bases not matched to a gene. The CDR3 runs to 13 residues.

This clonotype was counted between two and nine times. CDR3 loop: CASMRGQPYEQYF. The CDR3 nucleotides read TGTGCCAGCATGCGGGGACAGCCCTACGAGCAGTACTTC. This chain uses TRBV28 with TRBJ2-7; D is perhaps TRBD1 (7 bases). V was shortened by 7 bases and J by 2 bases, with 12 bases between the two germline ends. Germline V lookup: CDR1 MDHEN, CDR2 SYDVKM. This CDR3 has 13 amino acids.

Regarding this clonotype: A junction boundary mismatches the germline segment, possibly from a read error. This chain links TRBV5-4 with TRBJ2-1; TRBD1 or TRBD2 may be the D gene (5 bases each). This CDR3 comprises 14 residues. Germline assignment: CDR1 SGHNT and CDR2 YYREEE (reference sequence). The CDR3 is CASSLAGPYIEQFF. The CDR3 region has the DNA TGTGCCAGCAGCTTGGCGGGACCTTACATTGAGCAGTTCTTC.